This T cell receptor beta chain was recorded in a study of shared clonotypes between healthy human individuals. Every one of the donors was a Caucasian adult that lived in Nashville, Tennessee. Study observations and caveats: As a rule, naive subsets had a larger estimated richness than memory subsets.

Germline V CDR1 and CDR2: ENHRY, SYGVKD. The CDR3 contains 15 residues. Trimming left V 2 bases short and J 1 base short, with 11 bases between. TCRdb's copy holds only in-frame clones and misses some; the assay was immunoSEQ multiplex PCR. Among over 850,000 clones listed, approximately 80% were seen once. In the case of this clone: The target antigen is unknown.

This chain joins TRBV10-3 and TRBJ1-1; perhaps TRBD1 as D (5 bases). The sequencing input was memory CD4+ T cells from PBMCs. Subset: CD45RA-negative fraction. The sequence was collected from a man aged 18 to 29 in good health. Some clones in this sample may be carry-over from other donors' samples. The CDR3 loop is CAISETGRGNTEAFF. DNA of the CDR3: TGTGCCATCAGTGAGACAGGAAGAGGGAACACTGAAGCTTTCTTT.